The 27 T cell receptor beta chains below all came from one sample that was sequenced in a study of T-cell memory formation after mild COVID-19. MiXCR, run by TCRdb on the 5' RACE reads, gives a single entry per CDR3 protein. There are tens of thousands of distinct CDR3 sequences in the sample; approximately 7% occur only once, and less than 0.95% lies in the top ten. Sequences were obtained from PBMCs or a T cell subset sorted from them (not recorded which). These receptors were taken from an adult who had mild COVID-19 (a few samples of this study predate the infection). Cell type and time point are not known.

This clonotype was observed at least ten times. V usage is TRBV27 and J usage is TRBJ2-7; maybe TRBD1 (6 bases). This CDR3 spans 16 amino acids. From germline, CDR1 is MNHEY and CDR2 SMNVEV (reference sequence). V gave up 5 bases and J gave up 7 bases, with 24 bases separating them. The CDR3: CASSKSPGQSYMEQYF. As DNA, the CDR3 is TGTGCCAGCAGTAAAAGCCCCGGACAGAGTTACATGGAGCAGTACTTC.

There are many counts of this clonotype. V is TRBV3-1 and J is TRBJ2-1; D is undetermined. Germline-derived CDR1 and CDR2 are LGHDT and YNNKEL (reference sequence). There are 15 residues in the CDR3. Trimming shortened V by 6 bases and J by 0 bases, and 12 bases separated the two germline ends. Here the CDR3 DNA reads TGTGCCAGCAGGCCCGGACCGAGCTCCTACAATGAGCAGTTCTTC. This codes for CASRPGPSSYNEQFF.

This clonotype came up many times. This chain joins TRBV27 and TRBJ2-3; 7 bases line up with TRBD1. The germline V gene has CDR1 MNHEY and CDR2 SMNVEV (reference sequence). The CDR3 is 13 amino acids. Trimming at V came to 0 bases and at J to 6 bases, leaving 0 bases not matched to a gene. CDR3 loop: CASSLSTGDTQYF. In DNA, the CDR3 is TGTGCCAGCAGTTTATCGACAGGGGATACGCAGTATTTT.

This clonotype was recorded a few times. The chain uses TRBV12-3 or TRBV12-4 and TRBJ2-4; maybe TRBD1 (6 bases). The CDR3 is 15 residues long. Trimming left V 6 bases short and J 8 bases short, with 20 bases between. The CDR3 loop is CASSEQGRRRDIQYF. In DNA form, the CDR3 reads TGTGCCAGCAGCGAACAGGGCCGCCGCAGGGACATTCAGTACTTC.

This clonotype was found many times. The V call is TRBV6-6, the J call TRBJ2-7, with D perhaps matching TRBD2 (6 bases). Germline CDR1 and CDR2: MNHNY and SVGAGI (reference sequence). The CDR3 is 14 residues long. V gave up 6 bases and J gave up 6 bases, with 18 bases separating them. The CDR3 spells CASSHGGTLSEQYF. In DNA form, the CDR3 reads TGTGCCAGCAGCCACGGAGGGACGCTAAGCGAGCAGTACTTC.

V is TRBV5-1 and J is TRBJ1-2; D gene uncertain. Deletions cut 4 bases from V and 4 bases from J, with 17 bases between. The length of the CDR3 is 15 residues. The germline V gene encodes CDR1 SGHRS and CDR2 YFSETQ. The CDR3 DNA sequence: TGCGCCAGCAGCCCATACTATAACGGACCCTATGGCTACACCTTC. It yields the protein CASSPYYNGPYGYTF.

V gene TRBV6-5 combines with J gene TRBJ1-2, with 10 positions matching TRBD1. Germline CDR1 is MNHEY and CDR2 is SVGAGI. CDR3 length: 15 residues. The ends lost 6 bases at V and 4 bases at J; junction bases unmatched: 8. CDR3 bases: TGTGCCAGCAGGGGGACAGGGGCCACCGCCTATGGCTACACCTTC. It encodes CASRGTGATAYGYTF.

This chain connects TRBV7-8 to TRBJ1-1, with D possibly matching TRBD1 (6 bases). Trimming cost V 5 bases and J 0 bases, with 16 bases left between them. The CDR3 loop spans 16 amino acids. Germline-derived CDR1 and CDR2 are SGHVS and FQNEAQ. This CDR3 reads CASSAARGPMNTEAFF. CDR3 DNA: TGTGCCAGCAGCGCAGCCAGGGGACCGATGAACACTGAAGCTTTCTTT. The complete variable domain, with remaining parts taken from reference TRBV7-8 and TRBJ1-1, reads GAGVSQSPRYKVAKRGQDVALRCDPISGHVSLFWYQQALGQGPEFLTYFQNEAQLDKSGLPSDRFFAERPEGSVSTLKIQRTQQEDSAVYLCASSAARGPMNTEAFFGQGTRLTVV.

Ten or more counts support this clonotype. The rearrangement uses TRBV5-1 and TRBJ2-3; no clear D. Per germline, CDR1 SGHRS and CDR2 YFSETQ. V dropped 1 base and J dropped 0 bases, with 12 bases sitting between them. This CDR3 has 16 amino acids. The CDR3 DNA sequence: TGCGCCAGCAGCTTGATGGCAATTACTAGCACAGATACGCAGTATTTT. This translates into CASSLMAITSTDTQYF.

This chain joins TRBV4-1 and TRBJ2-5, with D possibly matching TRBD2 (7 bases). The CDR3 has 18 residues. The V end lost 1 base, the J end lost 0 bases, and 18 bases lay between the germline ends. CDR1 MGHRA and CDR2 YSYEKL come from the germline V gene. The CDR3 protein is CASSQGRGGGRYQETQYF. The DNA of the CDR3 is TGCGCCAGCAGCCAAGGCCGAGGGGGGGGACGGTACCAAGAGACCCAGTACTTC.

This clonotype was seen only a few times. The chain has TRBV7-3 and TRBJ2-3; no reliable D call. The length of the CDR3 is 15 residues. Germline loops: CDR1 SGHTA, CDR2 FQGTGA. Trimming pared 2 bases from V and 7 bases from J, leaving 16 bases between. The CDR3 bases are TGTGCCAGCAGCTTACGGCGCCGGATCAGGAATACGCAGTATTTT. It codes for CASSLRRRIRNTQYF. Variable domain in full (rest from reference TRBV7-3 and TRBJ2-3): GAGVSQTPSNKVTEKGKYVELRCDPISGHTALYWYRQSLGQGPEFLIYFQGTGAADDSGLPNDRFFAVRPEGSVSTLKIQRTERGDSAVYLCASSLRRRIRNTQYFGPGTRLTVL.

This clonotype showed up many times. The chain is built from TRBV5-6 and TRBJ2-1; D ambiguous. The CDR3 extends over 15 amino acids. Germline V CDR1 and CDR2: SGHDT, YYEEEE. The ends were cut back, 0 bases at V and 7 bases at J, with 14 bases in the middle. The CDR3 loop is CASSLGVRPPNEQFF. CDR3 sequence (DNA): TGTGCCAGCAGCTTGGGGGTTAGACCCCCAAATGAGCAGTTCTTC.

This clonotype was detected a few times. This chain uses TRBV12-3 or TRBV12-4 with TRBJ1-1, with D possibly being TRBD1 (5 bases). CDR3 size: 13 residues. Trimming left V 3 bases short and J 3 bases short, with 8 bases between. The CDR3, as DNA: TGTGCCAGCAGTTTTGGCAGGGACACTGAAGCTTTCTTT. It codes for CASSFGRDTEAFF.

The rearrangement uses TRBV18 and TRBJ1-1; perhaps TRBD1 as D (5 bases). CDR3 length equals 14 residues. Trimming pared 3 bases from V and 5 bases from J, leaving 13 bases between. Germline assignment: CDR1 KGHSH and CDR2 LQKENI. The CDR3 region is CASSPTSTETEAFF. The CDR3 bases are TGTGCCAGCTCACCCACCTCGACAGAAACTGAAGCTTTCTTT.

The chain joins TRBV5-1 to TRBJ2-5, with TRBD2 as a possible D gene (7 bases). Trimming removed 4 bases at V and 5 bases at J, with 15 bases between. CDR1 is SGHRS, CDR2 YFSETQ, per germline. This CDR3 is 14 amino acids long. This CDR3 reads CASSAKGGPETQYF. DNA for the CDR3: TGCGCCAGCAGCGCGAAGGGGGGGCCGGAGACCCAGTACTTC. The full variable domain, its missing parts supplied by reference TRBV5-1 and TRBJ2-5, is KAGVTQTPRYLIKTRGQQVTLSCSPISGHRSVSWYQQTPGQGLQFLFEYFSETQRNKGNFPGRFSGRQFSNSRSEMNVSTLELGDSALYLCASSAKGGPETQYFGPGTRLLVL.

V is TRBV27 and J is TRBJ1-1; D uncertain. This CDR3 has 14 residues. Germline-derived CDR1 and CDR2 are MNHEY and SMNVEV (reference sequence). The V end lost 4 bases, the J end lost 0 bases, and 9 bases lay between the germline ends. CDR3 coding DNA: TGTGCCAGCAGTTCCCCGGGTCTGAACACTGAAGCTTTCTTT. Translated: CASSSPGLNTEAFF.

The chain links TRBV20-1 to TRBJ1-3; the match to TRBD1 covers 8 bases. V trimming: 2 bases; J trimming: 3 bases; junction bases outside the gene matches: 6. The CDR3 extends over 15 amino acids. Germline V lookup: CDR1 DFQATT, CDR2 SNEGSKA (reference sequence). The CDR3, as DNA: TGCAGTGCTAGACCCGGGACAGGCGTTGGAAACACCATATATTTT. This sequence encodes CSARPGTGVGNTIYF.

This clonotype was counted ten times or more. This rearrangement joins TRBV12-3 or TRBV12-4 to TRBJ2-3; 9 bases match TRBD2. The length of the CDR3 is 15 residues. V was pared by 6 bases and J by 1 base, with 5 bases of the junction left unmatched. The CDR3 DNA is TGTGCCAGCAGCCGACGGACTAGCGGCACAGATACGCAGTATTTT. This gives the protein CASSRRTSGTDTQYF.

This clonotype was seen at least ten times. This chain joins TRBV7-2 and TRBJ2-2; D may correspond to TRBD1 or TRBD2 (5 bases each). CDR1 SGHTA and CDR2 FQGNSA come from the germline V gene. Trimming removed 1 base at V and 5 bases at J, with 11 bases between. This CDR3 region has 15 residues. CDR3 sequence reads: CASSLGWGLTGELFF. CDR3 coding DNA: TGTGCCAGCAGCTTAGGATGGGGGTTGACCGGGGAGCTGTTTTTT. Variable domain in full (rest from reference TRBV7-2 and TRBJ2-2): GAGVSQSPSNKVTEKGKDVELRCDPISGHTALYWYRQSLGQGLEFLIYFQGNSAPDKSGLPSDRFSAERTGGSVSTLTIQRTQQEDSAVYLCASSLGWGLTGELFFGEGSRLTVL.

This clonotype showed up many times. The chain's CDR3 is CASSLGRSRRDRDTQYF. CDR3 DNA sequence: TGTGCCAGCAGCTTAGGCCGGTCCCGGCGGGATAGGGATACGCAGTATTTT. The gene calls are TRBV11-3 and TRBJ2-3; D possibly corresponds to TRBD2 (6 bases). The CDR3 consists of 17 residues. Germline assignment: CDR1 SGHNT and CDR2 YENEEA. V lost 1 base to trimming and J lost 6 bases, with 20 bases between them.

This clonotype was detected a few times. This rearrangement joins TRBV14 to TRBJ1-1; 8 positions agree with TRBD1. This CDR3 spans 15 amino acids. CDR1 is SGHDN and CDR2 is FVKESK in the germline V gene. V trimming: 4 bases; J trimming: 7 bases; junction bases outside the gene matches: 11. The CDR3 DNA is TGTGCCAGCAGCCTTCAGGGGGCGGGTATCAATGAAGCTTTCTTT. Its protein product is CASSLQGAGINEAFF.

This clonotype was counted between two and nine times. This chain uses TRBV5-1 with TRBJ2-1; 7 positions match TRBD1. Germline-derived CDR1 and CDR2 are SGHRS and YFSETQ. Trimming removed 1 base from V and 3 bases from J; junction bases left unmatched: 4. The CDR3 is 15 amino acids. CDR3 in amino acids: CASSLNSGGYNEQFF. The CDR3 nucleotides read TGCGCCAGCAGCTTGAACTCAGGGGGCTACAATGAGCAGTTCTTC. Drawing the rest from reference TRBV5-1 and TRBJ2-1, the complete variable domain is KAGVTQTPRYLIKTRGQQVTLSCSPISGHRSVSWYQQTPGQGLQFLFEYFSETQRNKGNFPGRFSGRQFSNSRSEMNVSTLELGDSALYLCASSLNSGGYNEQFFGPGTRLTVL.

About this clonotype: It may be a read error: a sequence one base away is much more abundant. V is TRBV2 and J is TRBJ2-5, with 10 positions matching TRBD1. CDR1 is SNHLY and CDR2 is FYNNEI in the germline V gene. The CDR3 runs to 15 residues. V dropped 7 bases and J dropped 3; count of bases not matched to a gene: 8. In DNA form, the CDR3 reads TGTGCCAGCACCGCCATGACAGGGGGCAAAGAGACCCAGTACTTC. Residues: CASTAMTGGKETQYF.

This clonotype was seen many times. The CDR3 DNA sequence: TGCAGTGCTCCTTCGACAGGGGGACACTATGGCTACACCTTC. It translates to CSAPSTGGHYGYTF. The V call is TRBV20-1, the J call TRBJ1-2, with TRBD1 matching 9 bases. The CDR3 has 14 amino acids. V was pared by 5 bases and J by 3 bases, with 7 bases of the junction left unmatched. Germline loops: CDR1 DFQATT, CDR2 SNEGSKA (reference sequence).

This clonotype was seen ten or more times. The genes are TRBV7-9 and TRBJ2-2; D is perhaps TRBD2 (5 bases). Germline CDR1 SEHNR, CDR2 FQNEAQ (reference sequence). This CDR3 spans 16 amino acids. Trimming removed 5 bases at V and 1 base at J, with 14 bases between. CDR3 in amino acids: CASSPPRDGNTGELFF. The CDR3 DNA reads TGTGCCAGCAGCCCCCCCCGGGATGGGAACACCGGGGAGCTGTTTTTT.

This clonotype occurred many times. The rearrangement joins TRBV7-9 to TRBJ2-5; D gene ambiguous. V lost 2 bases and J 3 bases, leaving 4 bases between the germline ends. The CDR3 sequence is 12 residues long. Looked up from germline, CDR1 is SEHNR and CDR2 is FQNEAQ (reference sequence). Here the CDR3 reads CASSLIEETQYF. In nucleotides, the CDR3 is TGTGCCAGCAGCTTAATCGAAGAGACCCAGTACTTC.

The chain recombines TRBV29-1 with TRBJ2-3; no definite D call. The V and J ends lost 7 bases and 0 bases respectively, with 11 bases between them. Germline assignment: CDR1 SQVTM and CDR2 ANQGSEA. This CDR3 contains 13 residues. CDR3 residues: CSGAGISTDTQYF. Here the CDR3 DNA reads TGCAGCGGTGCAGGCATAAGCACAGATACGCAGTATTTT.